Included here is one T cell receptor beta chain sequence, with context. Its specificity is unknown. Other nucleotide sequences from this sample produce the same CDR3. The data were obtained in a study of cytomegalovirus exposure and HLA in healthy donors. PCR employed 60 Vbeta and 13 Jbeta primers. Data came from immunoSEQ multiplex PCR; TCRdb stores just in-frame clones and leaves some out. Of approximately 200,000 clones in the sample, 79% are singletons; the top ten hold under 2%. Whole-study findings and limits: Sequencing artifact likely explains a cluster of highly shared sequence variants.

The CDR3 loop spans 14 amino acids. After removal of 6 bases from V and 0 bases from J, the junction contained 4 bases not matched to a gene. Germline loops: CDR1 SQVTM, CDR2 ANQGSEA. This receptor was obtained from a girl under 18 in good health and CMV-seropositive. The sequenced sample was PBMCs. This chain links TRBV29-1 with TRBJ2-1, with 8 bases identical to TRBD2. The CDR3 here is CSVGGGSSYNEQFF. CDR3 DNA sequence: TGCAGCGTGGGCGGGGGGAGCTCCTACAATGAGCAGTTCTTC.